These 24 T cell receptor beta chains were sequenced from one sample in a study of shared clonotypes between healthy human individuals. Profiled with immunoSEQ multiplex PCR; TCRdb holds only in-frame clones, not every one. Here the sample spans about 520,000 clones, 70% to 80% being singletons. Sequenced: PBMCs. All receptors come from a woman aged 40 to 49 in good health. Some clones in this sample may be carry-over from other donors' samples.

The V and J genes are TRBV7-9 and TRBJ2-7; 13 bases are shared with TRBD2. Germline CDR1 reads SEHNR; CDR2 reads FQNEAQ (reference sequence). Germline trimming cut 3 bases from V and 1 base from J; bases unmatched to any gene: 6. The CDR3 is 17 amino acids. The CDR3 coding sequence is TGTGCCAGCAGCTTCGGACTAGCGGGAGAAGGGTCCTACGAGCAGTACTTC. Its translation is CASSFGLAGEGSYEQYF.

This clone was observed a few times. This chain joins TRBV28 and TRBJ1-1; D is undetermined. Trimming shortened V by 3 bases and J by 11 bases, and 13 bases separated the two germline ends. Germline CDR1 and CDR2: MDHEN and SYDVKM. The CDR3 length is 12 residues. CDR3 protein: CASSFGPGPAFF. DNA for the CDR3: TGTGCCAGCAGTTTTGGGCCGGGTCCGGCTTTCTTT.

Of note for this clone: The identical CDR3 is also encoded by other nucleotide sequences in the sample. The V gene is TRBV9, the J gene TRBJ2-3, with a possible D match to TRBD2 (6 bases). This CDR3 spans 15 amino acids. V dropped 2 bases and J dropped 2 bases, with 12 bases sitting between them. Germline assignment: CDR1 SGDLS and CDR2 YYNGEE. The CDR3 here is CASSVGAGITDTQYF. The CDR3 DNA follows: TGTGCCAGCAGCGTCGGGGCGGGGATCACAGATACGCAGTATTTT. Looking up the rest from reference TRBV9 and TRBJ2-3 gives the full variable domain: DSGVTQTPKHLITATGQRVTLRCSPRSGDLSVYWYQQSLDQGLQFLIQYYNGEERAKGNILERFSAQQFPDLHSELNLSSLELGDSALYFCASSVGAGITDTQYFGPGTRLTVL.

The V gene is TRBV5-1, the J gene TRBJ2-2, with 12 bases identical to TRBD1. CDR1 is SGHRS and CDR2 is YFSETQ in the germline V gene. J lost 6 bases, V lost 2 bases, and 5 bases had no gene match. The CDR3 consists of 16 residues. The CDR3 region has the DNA TGCGCCAGCAGCTTAACCGGGACAGGGGGCTCCGGGGAGCTGTTTTTT. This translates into CASSLTGTGGSGELFF.

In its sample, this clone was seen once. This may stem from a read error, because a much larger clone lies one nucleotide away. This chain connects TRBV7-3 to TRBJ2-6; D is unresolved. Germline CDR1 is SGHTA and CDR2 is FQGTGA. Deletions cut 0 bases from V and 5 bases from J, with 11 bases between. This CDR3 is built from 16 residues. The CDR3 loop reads CASSLTASSWANVLTF. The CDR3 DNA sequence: TGTGCCAGCAGCTTAACAGCTAGTTCTTGGGCCAACGTCCTGACTTTC.

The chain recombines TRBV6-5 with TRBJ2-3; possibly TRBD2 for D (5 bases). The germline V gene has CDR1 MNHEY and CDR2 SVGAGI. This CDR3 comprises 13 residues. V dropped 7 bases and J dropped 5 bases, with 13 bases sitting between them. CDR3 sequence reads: CASKRDGGDTQYF. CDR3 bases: TGTGCCAGCAAACGGGATGGAGGAGATACGCAGTATTTT.

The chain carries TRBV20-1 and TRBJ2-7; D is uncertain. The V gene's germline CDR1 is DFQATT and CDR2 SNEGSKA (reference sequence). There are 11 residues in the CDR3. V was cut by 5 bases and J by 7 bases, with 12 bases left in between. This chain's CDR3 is CSAPRGREQYF. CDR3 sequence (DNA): TGCAGTGCTCCGAGAGGCCGGGAGCAGTACTTC.

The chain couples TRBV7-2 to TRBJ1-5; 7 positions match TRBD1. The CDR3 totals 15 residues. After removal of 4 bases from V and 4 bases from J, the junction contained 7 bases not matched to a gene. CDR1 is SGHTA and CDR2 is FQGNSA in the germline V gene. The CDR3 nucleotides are TGTGCCAGCAGCTCGCAGGGGGGGGGAAATCAGCCCCAGCATTTT. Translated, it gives CASSSQGGGNQPQHF.

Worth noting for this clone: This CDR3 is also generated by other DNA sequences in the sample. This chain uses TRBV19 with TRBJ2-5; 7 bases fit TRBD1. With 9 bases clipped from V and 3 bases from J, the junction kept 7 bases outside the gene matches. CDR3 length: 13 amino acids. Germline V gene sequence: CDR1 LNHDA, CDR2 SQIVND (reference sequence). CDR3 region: CASSRDREETQYF. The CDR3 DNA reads TGTGCCAGCTCACGGGACAGAGAAGAGACCCAGTACTTC.

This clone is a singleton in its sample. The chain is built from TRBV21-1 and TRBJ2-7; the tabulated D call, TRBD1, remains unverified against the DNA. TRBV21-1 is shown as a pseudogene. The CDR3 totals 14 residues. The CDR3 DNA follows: TGTGCCAGCAGCAAAGTTCAGGGGCCCTACGAGCAGTACTTC. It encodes CASSKVQGPYEQYF.

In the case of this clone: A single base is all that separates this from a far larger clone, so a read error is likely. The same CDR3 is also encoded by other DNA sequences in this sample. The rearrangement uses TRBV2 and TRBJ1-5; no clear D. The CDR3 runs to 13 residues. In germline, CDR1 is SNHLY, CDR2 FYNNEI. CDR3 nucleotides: TGTGCCAGCAGTGACATTAGCAATCAGCCCCAGCACTTT. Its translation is CASSDISNQPQHF. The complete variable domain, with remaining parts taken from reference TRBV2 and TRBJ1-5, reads EPEVTQTPSHQVTQMGQEVILRCVPISNHLYFYWYRQILGQKVEFLVSFYNNEISEKSEIFDDQFSVERPDGSNFTLKIRSTKLEDSAMYFCASSDISNQPQHFGDGTRLSIL.

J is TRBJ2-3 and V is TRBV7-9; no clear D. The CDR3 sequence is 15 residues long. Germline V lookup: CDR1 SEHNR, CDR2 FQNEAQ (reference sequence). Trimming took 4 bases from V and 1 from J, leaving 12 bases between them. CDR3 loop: CASSSQRVRTDTQYF. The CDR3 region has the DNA TGTGCCAGCAGCTCCCAACGGGTCCGCACAGATACGCAGTATTTT.

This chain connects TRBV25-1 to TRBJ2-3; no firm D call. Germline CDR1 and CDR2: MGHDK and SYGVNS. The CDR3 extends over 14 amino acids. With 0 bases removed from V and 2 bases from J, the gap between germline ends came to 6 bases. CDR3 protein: CASSEYGTTDTQYF. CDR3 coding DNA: TGTGCCAGCAGTGAATACGGAACCACAGATACGCAGTATTTT. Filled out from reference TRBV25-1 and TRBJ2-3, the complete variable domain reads EADIYQTPRYLVIGTGKKITLECSQTMGHDKMYWYQQDPGMELHLIHYSYGVNSTEKGDLSSESTVSRIRTEHFPLTLESARPSHTSQYLCASSEYGTTDTQYFGPGTRLTVL.

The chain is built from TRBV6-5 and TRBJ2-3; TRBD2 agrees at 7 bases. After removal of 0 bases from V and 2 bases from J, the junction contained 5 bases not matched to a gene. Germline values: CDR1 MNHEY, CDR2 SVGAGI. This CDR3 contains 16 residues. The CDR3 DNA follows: TGTGCCAGCAGTTACTCGATCAGCGGGAACACAGATACGCAGTATTTT. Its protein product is CASSYSISGNTDTQYF.

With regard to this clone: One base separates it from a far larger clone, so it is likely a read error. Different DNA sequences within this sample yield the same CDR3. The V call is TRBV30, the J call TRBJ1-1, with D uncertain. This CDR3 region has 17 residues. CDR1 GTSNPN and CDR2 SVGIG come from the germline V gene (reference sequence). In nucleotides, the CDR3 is TGTGCCTGGAGCGCCAGTCTTACCTCAACCTTGGGCACTGAAGCTTTCTTC. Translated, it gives CAWSASLTSTLGTEAFF.

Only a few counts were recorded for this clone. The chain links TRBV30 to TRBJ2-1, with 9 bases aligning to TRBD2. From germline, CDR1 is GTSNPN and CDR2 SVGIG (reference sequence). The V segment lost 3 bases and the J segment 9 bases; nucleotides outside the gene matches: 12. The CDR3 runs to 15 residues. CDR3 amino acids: CAWRRALAGVSEQFF. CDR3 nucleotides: TGTGCCTGGAGGAGGGCGTTAGCGGGAGTTAGTGAGCAGTTCTTC.

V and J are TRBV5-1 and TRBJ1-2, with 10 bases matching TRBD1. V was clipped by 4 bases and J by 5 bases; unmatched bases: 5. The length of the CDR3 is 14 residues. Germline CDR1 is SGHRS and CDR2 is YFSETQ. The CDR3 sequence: CASSTGQGVYGYTF. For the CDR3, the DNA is TGCGCCAGCAGCACCGGACAGGGGGTTTATGGCTACACCTTC. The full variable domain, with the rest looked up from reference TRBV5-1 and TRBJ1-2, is KAGVTQTPRYLIKTRGQQVTLSCSPISGHRSVSWYQQTPGQGLQFLFEYFSETQRNKGNFPGRFSGRQFSNSRSEMNVSTLELGDSALYLCASSTGQGVYGYTFGSGTRLTVV.

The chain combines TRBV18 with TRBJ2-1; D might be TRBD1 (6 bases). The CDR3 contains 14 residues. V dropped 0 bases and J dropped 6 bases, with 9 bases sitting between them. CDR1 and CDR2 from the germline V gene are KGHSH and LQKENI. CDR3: CASSPPTGSNEQFF. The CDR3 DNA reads TGTGCCAGCTCACCACCTACAGGGAGCAATGAGCAGTTCTTC.

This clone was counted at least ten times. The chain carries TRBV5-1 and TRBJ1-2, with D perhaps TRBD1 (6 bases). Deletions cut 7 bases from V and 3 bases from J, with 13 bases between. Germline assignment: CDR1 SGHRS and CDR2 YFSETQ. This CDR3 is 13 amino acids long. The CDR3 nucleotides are TGCGCCAGCTCAACAGGGTTTCACTATGGCTACACCTTC. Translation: CASSTGFHYGYTF.

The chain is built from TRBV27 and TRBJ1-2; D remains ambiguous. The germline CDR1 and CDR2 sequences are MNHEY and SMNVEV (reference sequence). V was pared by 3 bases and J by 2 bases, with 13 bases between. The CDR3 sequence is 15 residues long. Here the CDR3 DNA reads TGTGCCAGCAGTTTCCTAACGACGGGAAACTATGGCTACACCTTC. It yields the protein CASSFLTTGNYGYTF.

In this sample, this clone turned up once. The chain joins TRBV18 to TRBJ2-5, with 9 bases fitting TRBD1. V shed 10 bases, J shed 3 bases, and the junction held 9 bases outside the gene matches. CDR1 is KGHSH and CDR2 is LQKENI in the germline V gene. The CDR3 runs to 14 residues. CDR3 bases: TGTGCCACCAGTTCACAGGGGGCAGAAGAGACCCAGTACTTC. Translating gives CATSSQGAEETQYF. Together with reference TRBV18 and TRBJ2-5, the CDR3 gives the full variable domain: NAGVMQNPRHLVRRRGQEARLRCSPMKGHSHVYWYRQLPEEGLKFMVYLQKENIIDESGMPKERFSAEFPKEGPSILRIQQVVRGDSAAYFCATSSQGAEETQYFGPGTRLLVL.

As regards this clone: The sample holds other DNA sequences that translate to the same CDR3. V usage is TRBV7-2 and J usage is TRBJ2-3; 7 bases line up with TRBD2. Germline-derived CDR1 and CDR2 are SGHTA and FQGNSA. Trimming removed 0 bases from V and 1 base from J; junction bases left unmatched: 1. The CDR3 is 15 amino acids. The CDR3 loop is CASSLAAGRTDTQYF. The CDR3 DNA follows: TGTGCCAGCAGCTTAGCAGCGGGACGCACAGATACGCAGTATTTT.

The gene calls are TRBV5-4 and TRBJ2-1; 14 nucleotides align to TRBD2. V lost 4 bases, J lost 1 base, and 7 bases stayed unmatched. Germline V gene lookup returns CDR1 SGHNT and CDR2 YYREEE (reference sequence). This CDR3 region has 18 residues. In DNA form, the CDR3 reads TGTGCCAGCAGCCAGATGCGGACTAGCGGGAGGTCCTACAATGAGCAGTTCTTC. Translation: CASSQMRTSGRSYNEQFF.

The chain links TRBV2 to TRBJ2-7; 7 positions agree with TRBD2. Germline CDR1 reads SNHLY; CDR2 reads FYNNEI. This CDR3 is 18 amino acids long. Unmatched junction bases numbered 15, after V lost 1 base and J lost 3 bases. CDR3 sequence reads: CASSEVGLESSGNYEQYF. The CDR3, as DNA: TGTGCCAGCAGTGAAGTGGGCCTGGAGTCTAGCGGAAACTACGAGCAGTACTTC.